The 22 T cell receptor beta chains given below trace back to one sample, sequenced in a study of shared clonotypes between healthy human individuals. Here immunoSEQ multiplex PCR was the method, and the copy in TCRdb shows in-frame clones only, minus some. The sample yields millions of clones, around nine tenths seen once. Material for sequencing was naive CD4+ T cells sorted from blood. Subset indicated: CD45RA+ positively selected. The receptors stem from a man between 18 and 35 years old in good health.

CDR3 nucleotide sequence: TGTGCCAGTACCGGGGAAGAGCAGTACTTC. Translated: CASTGEEQYF. The chain combines TRBV19 with TRBJ2-7; TRBD2 might be the D (5 bases). The V end was cut by 7 bases, the J end by 7 bases, with 8 bases between. This CDR3 region has 10 residues. Germline V gene lookup returns CDR1 LNHDA and CDR2 SQIVND (reference sequence).

The gene calls are TRBV19 and TRBJ1-5; D ambiguous. CDR1 and CDR2 (germline): LNHDA, SQIVND (reference sequence). V was pared by 0 bases and J by 10 bases, with 10 bases between. The CDR3 runs 13 residues. The CDR3 coding sequence is TGTGCCAGTAGTATAGACCGGGCAAGTCCCCAGCATTTT. It codes for CASSIDRASPQHF.

The CDR3 sequence: CAWSLVRYEKLFF. The CDR3 region has the DNA TGTGCCTGGAGCTTAGTTCGGTATGAAAAACTGTTTTTT. The V call is TRBV30, the J call TRBJ1-4, with D uncertain. Germline CDR1 is GTSNPN and CDR2 is SVGIG (reference sequence). The V gene lost 3 bases and the J gene lost 6 bases, with 11 bases spanning the gap. CDR3 length: 13 residues.

This clone appeared once. The J gene is TRBJ2-5, the V gene TRBV11-2, with 7 bases that match TRBD2. Trimming cost V 5 bases and J 3 bases; bases outside gene matches: 15. The germline gives CDR1 SGHAT, CDR2 FQNNGV. This CDR3 contains 17 residues. The CDR3 region is CASSAAGWEGWEETQYF. The CDR3 DNA sequence: TGTGCCAGCAGCGCGGCTGGTTGGGAGGGTTGGGAAGAGACCCAGTACTTC.

The rearrangement links TRBV5-1 to TRBJ1-2, with 7 nucleotides matching TRBD1. Germline V gene data show CDR1 as SGHRS and CDR2 as YFSETQ. The junction had 6 bases not matched to a gene; V was cut back by 3 bases and J by 1 base. This CDR3 is built from 15 residues. The CDR3 DNA reads as TGCGCCAGCAGCTCTTCCGGGACAGATAACTATGGCTACACCTTC. Its protein product is CASSSSGTDNYGYTF.

V and J are TRBV7-2 and TRBJ1-2; D perhaps matches TRBD1 (6 bases). V gave up 1 base and J gave up 2 bases, with 20 bases separating them. This CDR3 contains 18 residues. CDR1 is SGHTA, CDR2 FQGNSA, per germline. CDR3: CASSLVPPGGGANYGYTF. DNA of the CDR3: TGTGCCAGCAGCTTAGTCCCTCCCGGGGGGGGCGCGAACTATGGCTACACCTTC.

This rearrangement joins TRBV4-1 to TRBJ2-3, with no clear D. From germline, CDR1 is MGHRA and CDR2 YSYEKL. This CDR3 contains 16 residues. Trimming took off 4 bases at V and 2 bases at J, with 16 bases between the two ends. The CDR3 nucleotides read TGCGCCAGCAGCCCAGGTCTAAACTTAATCACAGATACGCAGTATTTT. Its protein product is CASSPGLNLITDTQYF.

About this clone: The sample holds other DNA sequences that translate to the same CDR3. V and J are TRBV5-1 and TRBJ1-1; the D gene is possibly TRBD1 (6 bases). CDR1 is SGHRS, CDR2 YFSETQ, per germline. Trimming took off 4 bases at V and 4 bases at J, with 14 bases between the two ends. This CDR3 has 14 amino acids. The CDR3 protein is CASSPRGGSTEAFF. DNA for the CDR3: TGCGCCAGCAGCCCCAGGGGAGGGAGCACTGAAGCTTTCTTT.

V and J are TRBV18 and TRBJ1-6, with D tentatively TRBD1 (6 bases). This CDR3 spans 16 amino acids. The V end was cut by 6 bases, the J end by 8 bases, with 20 bases between. The germline V gene has CDR1 KGHSH and CDR2 LQKENI. The CDR3: CASSKVLDRSYSPLHF. The CDR3 DNA reads as TGTGCCAGCTCCAAAGTTCTGGACAGATCGTATTCACCCCTCCACTTT.

The chain uses TRBV28 and TRBJ2-7; TRBD2 aligns across 7 bases. CDR1 is MDHEN and CDR2 is SYDVKM in the germline V gene. V lost 7 bases and J lost 3; bases outside the gene matches: 9. The CDR3 runs 14 residues. CDR3 loop: CASNPLGGVYEQYF. CDR3 coding DNA: TGTGCCAGCAACCCGTTGGGAGGGGTCTACGAGCAGTACTTC. The complete variable domain, with remaining parts taken from reference TRBV28 and TRBJ2-7, reads DVKVTQSSRYLVKRTGEKVFLECVQDMDHENMFWYRQDPGLGLRLIYFSYDVKMKEKGDIPEGYSVSREKKERFSLILESASTNQTSMYLCASNPLGGVYEQYFGPGTRLTVT.

J is TRBJ1-6 and V is TRBV7-3, with TRBD1 as a possible D gene (5 bases). This CDR3 contains 15 residues. CDR1 is SGHTA and CDR2 is FQGTGA in the germline V gene. Between the trimmed V and J ends, which lost 2 bases and 7 bases, there was a span of 12 bases. CDR3 sequence reads: CASSLSDRGNSPLHF. The CDR3, as DNA: TGTGCCAGCAGCTTATCCGACAGAGGAAATTCACCCCTCCACTTT.

The chain is built from TRBV19 and TRBJ1-4, with D unclear. Germline CDR1 LNHDA, CDR2 SQIVND (reference sequence). V was cut by 8 bases and J by 1 base, with 8 bases left in between. The CDR3 extends over 13 amino acids. The CDR3 DNA follows: TGTGCCAGTTCCGAGGGAACTAATGAAAAACTGTTTTTT. Protein: CASSEGTNEKLFF.

The genes are TRBV5-5 and TRBJ1-4; tentatively, D is TRBD1 (6 bases). Per germline, CDR1 SGHKS and CDR2 YYEKEE (reference sequence). Trimming removed 4 bases at V and 8 bases at J, with 18 bases between. CDR3 length equals 15 residues. This CDR3 reads CASSTDTGGNEKLFF. The DNA for the CDR3 is TGTGCCAGCAGCACTGACACCGGGGGCAACGAAAAACTGTTTTTT.

This clone was observed a handful of times. V usage is TRBV10-3 and J usage is TRBJ1-2, with D perhaps matching TRBD1 (5 bases). Trimming removed 3 bases from V and 4 bases from J, with 9 bases in between. The germline CDR1 and CDR2 sequences are ENHRY and SYGVKD. The CDR3 runs to 13 residues. The CDR3, as DNA: TGTGCCATCAGTGACAGGGAGGGCTATGGCTACACCTTC. This sequence encodes CAISDREGYGYTF.

The chain joins TRBV5-6 to TRBJ2-3, with 9 bases identical to TRBD2. The CDR3 is made up of 15 amino acids. The V and J ends lost 5 bases and 0 bases, in that order; junction bases with no gene match: 4. Germline values: CDR1 SGHDT, CDR2 YYEEEE. The CDR3 spells CASSPSGASTDTQYF. CDR3 sequence (DNA): TGTGCCAGCAGTCCTAGCGGGGCCAGCACAGATACGCAGTATTTT.

The V and J genes are TRBV18 and TRBJ1-1; a weak D match, TRBD1 (5 bases). The V gene's germline CDR1 is KGHSH and CDR2 LQKENI. The CDR3 sequence is 14 residues long. V gave up 1 base and J gave up 4 bases, with 10 bases separating them. In nucleotides, the CDR3 is TGTGCCAGCTCACCACTGGTTGGGACCACTGAAGCTTTCTTT. Encoded protein: CASSPLVGTTEAFF.

This rearrangement joins TRBV10-3 to TRBJ2-7, with D perhaps matching TRBD1 (6 bases). The germline V gene encodes CDR1 ENHRY and CDR2 SYGVKD. This CDR3 has 12 amino acids. Trimming removed 6 bases from V and 5 bases from J, with 11 bases in between. This CDR3 is CAISPHRDEQYF. The CDR3 DNA sequence: TGTGCCATCAGCCCACACAGGGACGAGCAGTACTTC.

The genes are TRBV6-6 and TRBJ1-2; 8 positions match TRBD1. The V segment lost 6 bases and the J segment 8 bases; nucleotides outside the gene matches: 8. This CDR3 region has 13 residues. Germline V gene lookup returns CDR1 MNHNY and CDR2 SVGAGI (reference sequence). In nucleotides, the CDR3 is TGTGCCAGCAGCCCGACAGGGGCCTGGGGCTACACCTTC. It codes for CASSPTGAWGYTF.

The genes are TRBV18 and TRBJ2-5; D possibly corresponds to TRBD1 (6 bases). The V gene's germline CDR1 is KGHSH and CDR2 LQKENI. With 7 bases removed from V and 3 bases from J, the gap between germline ends came to 12 bases. CDR3 size: 13 residues. This CDR3 reads CASFRDTEETQYF. CDR3 DNA: TGTGCCAGCTTCCGGGACACTGAAGAGACCCAGTACTTC.

The gene calls are TRBV28 and TRBJ1-4, with TRBD1 as a possible D gene (5 bases). The CDR3 consists of 15 residues. V shed 5 bases and J shed 10 bases, with 20 bases lying between them. CDR1 MDHEN and CDR2 SYDVKM come from the germline V gene. Here the CDR3 reads CASSATGTVKGKLFF. The CDR3 nucleotides are TGTGCCAGCAGTGCAACCGGGACTGTGAAGGGAAAACTGTTTTTT.

The chain has TRBV6-1 and TRBJ1-2; D call uncertain. The germline CDR1 and CDR2 sequences are MNHNS and SASEGT. The V gene lost 3 bases and the J gene lost 5 bases, with 13 bases spanning the gap. The CDR3 loop spans 14 amino acids. The CDR3 reads CASSDYWVGYGYTF. The CDR3 coding sequence is TGTGCCAGCAGTGACTACTGGGTAGGGTATGGCTACACCTTC.

The CDR3 nucleotides are TGTGCCAGCAGGAGGGCCCGGGCCTTTAGCTCCTACGAGCAGTACTTC. Translating gives CASRRARAFSSYEQYF. The genes are TRBV2 and TRBJ2-7, with a weak D call TRBD2 (5 bases). The V gene's germline CDR1 is SNHLY and CDR2 FYNNEI. V was pared by 6 bases and J by 0 bases, with 18 bases between. This CDR3 is built from 16 residues.